There are a few counts of the clone carrying this T cell receptor beta chain. Its specificity is not known. A much larger clone sits a single nucleotide away, making a read error possible. It was with a sample-barcoded 5' primer and a J-beta primer mix that a second PCR of about 6 to 11 cycles was run. Through a template-switch adaptor with 12 random nucleotides, each cDNA molecule received a tag. In TCRdb, the 5' RACE reads were re-called with MiXCR into one record per CDR3 protein. In the table there are 600,000 or so distinct CDR3 sequences, approximately 30% of which are singletons. The source of the sample is a study of blood T cells in healthy people across ages. Turning to the study itself: Template switching captured about one barcoded beta molecule per two T cells. Findings and caveats of the study: Across samples, TCR beta diversity tracked strongly with naive T cell percentage.

Every donor provided roughly 10 milliliters of peripheral blood. This TCR derives from a woman aged 80 or over in good health. Sequenced input: blood.

The CDR3 sequence: CASRSRERIYEQYF. CDR3 coding DNA: TGTGCCAGCAGGTCCCGGGAGCGGATTTACGAGCAGTACTTC. V usage is TRBV6-5 and J usage is TRBJ2-7; a weak D match, TRBD2 (6 bases). CDR1 and CDR2 from the germline V gene are MNHEY and SVGAGI. Trimming took 6 bases from V and 4 from J, leaving 16 bases between them. The CDR3 consists of 14 residues.